Given below is one TCR beta chain in context. Its matching antigen is unknown. Germline loops: CDR1 ENHRY, CDR2 SYGVKD. Trimming pared 0 bases from V and 2 bases from J, leaving 8 bases between. This CDR3 is built from 15 residues. Assay: immunoSEQ multiplex PCR; the TCRdb copy retains only in-frame clones and omits some. Of about 120,000 clones listed, roughly nine tenths are singletons. This sample was included in a study of T cell responses to AZD1222 COVID-19 vaccine. Whole-study findings and limits: Repertoire sampling happened only post peak T cell response. Unmutated regions of variants are reportedly targeted by nearly half of spike-specific TCRs. Vaccination with two AZD1222 doses was followed by a rise in Spike-specific TCR breadth and depth. Among those given AZD1222, only 6 or 7 were seropositive at baseline.

The chain employs TRBV10-3 and TRBJ2-1; D remains unclear. The sequence derives from an adult who received the AZD1222 COVID-19 vaccine. The sequencing here drew on peripheral blood, taken 28 days after the second AZD1222 dose. This CDR3 is CAISESEEAYNEQFF. The CDR3 DNA sequence: TGTGCCATCAGTGAGTCTGAAGAGGCCTACAATGAGCAGTTCTTC.